Listed here are 13 T cell receptor beta chains from one sample, sequenced in a study of T cells after yellow fever vaccination. TCRdb re-called the 5' RACE reads through MiXCR, storing one row per CDR3 protein. The repertoire holds more than 200,000 distinct CDR3 sequences, with about 3.5% as singletons. Material: PBMCs, obtained 15 days after the yellow fever booster vaccination. All receptors derive from a man aged 18-30 years who received the YFV17D yellow fever vaccine.

Only a few counts were recorded for this clonotype. V gene TRBV6-1 combines with J gene TRBJ1-1; 8 nucleotides align to TRBD1. The length of the CDR3 is 13 residues. V lost 10 bases, J lost 0 bases, and 4 bases stayed unmatched. Looked up from germline, CDR1 is MNHNS and CDR2 is SASEGT. The CDR3 is CATGQGMNTEAFF. The CDR3 DNA reads as TGTGCCACTGGACAGGGTATGAACACTGAAGCTTTCTTT.

This clonotype appeared many times. The V gene is TRBV12-3 or TRBV12-4, the J gene TRBJ2-3; 8 bases are shared with TRBD2. V shed 7 bases and J 1 base; nucleotides not matched to a gene: 7. The CDR3 runs to 15 residues. The CDR3 bases are TGTGCCAGCATCCCTCGGGGGGGTGGCACAGATACGCAGTATTTT. Amino acid sequence: CASIPRGGGTDTQYF.

At least ten counts were recorded for this clonotype. The chain is built from TRBV27 and TRBJ1-2; D gene unclear. This CDR3 region has 15 residues. Germline lookup yields CDR1 MNHEY and CDR2 SMNVEV (reference sequence). Trimming stripped 0 bases from V and 4 bases from J, with 12 bases between. CDR3 nucleotide sequence: TGTGCCAGCAGTTTATCGTTAACGGGGATCTATGGCTACACCTTC. It encodes CASSLSLTGIYGYTF.

The gene calls are TRBV5-1 and TRBJ1-2; 11 bases match TRBD1. Germline CDR1 and CDR2: SGHRS and YFSETQ. This CDR3 contains 14 residues. The V segment lost 4 bases and the J segment 7 bases; nucleotides outside the gene matches: 6. The CDR3: CASSTGQGAFGYTF. The CDR3 DNA reads TGCGCCAGCAGCACCGGACAGGGGGCGTTTGGCTACACCTTC.

This clonotype was recorded many times. The chain recombines TRBV23-1 with TRBJ2-1, with D unresolved. TRBV23-1 has ORF status, its function being uncertain. V lost 3 bases to trimming and J lost 3 bases, with 18 bases between them. There are 17 residues in the CDR3. The CDR3 loop is CASSHPDATLYYNEQFF. CDR3 DNA sequence: TGCGCCAGCAGTCACCCGGATGCGACCCTTTACTACAATGAGCAGTTCTTC.

At least ten counts were recorded for this clonotype. The chain employs TRBV7-9 and TRBJ1-1; D unclear. The CDR3 is 13 amino acids. Germline CDR1 reads SEHNR; CDR2 reads FQNEAQ (reference sequence). Trimming pared 4 bases from V and 4 bases from J, leaving 10 bases between. The CDR3 loop reads CASSYKDVTEAFF. Written as DNA, the CDR3 is TGTGCCAGCAGCTATAAGGACGTCACTGAAGCTTTCTTT. Complete variable domain (other parts from reference TRBV7-9 and TRBJ1-1): DTGVSQNPRHKITKRGQNVTFRCDPISEHNRLYWYRQTLGQGPEFLTYFQNEAQLEKSRLLSDRFSAERPKGSFSTLEIQRTEQGDSAMYLCASSYKDVTEAFFGQGTRLTVV.

This clonotype was picked up many times. The chain employs TRBV5-5 and TRBJ1-2, with TRBD1 identical over 9 bases. Per the germline V gene, CDR1 is SGHKS and CDR2 is YYEKEE (reference sequence). Trimming took 3 bases from V and 2 from J; bases not matched to a gene: 14. This CDR3 is 18 amino acids long. CDR3 sequence (DNA): TGTGCCAGCAGCTCCGAGGGTCGGGACAGGGAGGTCAACTATGGCTACACCTTC. This gives the protein CASSSEGRDREVNYGYTF.

In this sample, this clonotype turned up many times. The chain joins TRBV7-8 to TRBJ2-2; D is uncertain. From germline, CDR1 is SGHVS and CDR2 FQNEAQ. The CDR3 loop spans 16 amino acids. Trimming stripped 5 bases from V and 1 base from J, with 14 bases between. Here the CDR3 reads CASSPTPRGNTGELFF. The CDR3 DNA is TGTGCCAGCAGCCCCACGCCCCGAGGGAACACCGGGGAGCTGTTTTTT.

This clonotype was recorded many times. The CDR3 DNA sequence: TGCGCCAGCAGCGACCAGAGGGAGACCCAGTACTTC. Its translation: CASSDQRETQYF. V gene TRBV5-1 combines with J gene TRBJ2-5; D not certain. CDR3 length: 12 residues. Trimming took off 4 bases at V and 5 bases at J, with 9 bases between the two ends. Germline loops: CDR1 SGHRS, CDR2 YFSETQ. Together with reference TRBV5-1 and TRBJ2-5, the CDR3 gives the full variable domain: KAGVTQTPRYLIKTRGQQVTLSCSPISGHRSVSWYQQTPGQGLQFLFEYFSETQRNKGNFPGRFSGRQFSNSRSEMNVSTLELGDSALYLCASSDQRETQYFGPGTRLLVL.

This clonotype has at least ten counts. The V gene is TRBV20-1, the J gene TRBJ1-3, with 9 bases fitting TRBD1. The CDR3 covers 15 residues. Unmatched junction bases numbered 7, after V lost 4 bases and J lost 3 bases. Germline V lookup: CDR1 DFQATT, CDR2 SNEGSKA (reference sequence). The chain's CDR3 is CSATGTGGGGNTIYF. DNA for the CDR3: TGCAGTGCTACCGGTACAGGGGGCGGTGGAAACACCATATATTTT.

This clonotype was seen many times. The V and J genes are TRBV5-4 and TRBJ2-2; tentatively, D is TRBD2 (5 bases). The V end was cut by 5 bases, the J end by 8 bases, with 10 bases between. The CDR3 runs to 12 residues. Germline values: CDR1 SGHNT, CDR2 YYREEE (reference sequence). CDR3 region: CASRRDVGELFF. CDR3 DNA: TGTGCCAGCAGGAGGGATGTGGGGGAGCTGTTTTTT.

This clonotype has a count of ten or more. The chain couples TRBV10-3 to TRBJ2-7, with 8 nucleotides matching TRBD1. There are 13 residues in the CDR3. The ends lost 5 bases at V and 2 bases at J; junction bases unmatched: 2. From germline, CDR1 is ENHRY and CDR2 SYGVKD. In DNA form, the CDR3 reads TGTGCCATCAGTCAGGGGGCCACCTACGAGCAGTACTTC. This encodes CAISQGATYEQYF.

This clonotype was seen ten or more times. This chain links TRBV20-1 with TRBJ2-5, with 10 bases identical to TRBD2. The CDR3 loop spans 14 amino acids. V was clipped by 1 base and J by 3 bases; unmatched bases: 2. Per the germline V gene, CDR1 is DFQATT and CDR2 is SNEGSKA (reference sequence). The DNA of the CDR3 is TGCAGTGCTAGAGGGACTAGCGGAGAAGAGACCCAGTACTTC. This sequence encodes CSARGTSGEETQYF.